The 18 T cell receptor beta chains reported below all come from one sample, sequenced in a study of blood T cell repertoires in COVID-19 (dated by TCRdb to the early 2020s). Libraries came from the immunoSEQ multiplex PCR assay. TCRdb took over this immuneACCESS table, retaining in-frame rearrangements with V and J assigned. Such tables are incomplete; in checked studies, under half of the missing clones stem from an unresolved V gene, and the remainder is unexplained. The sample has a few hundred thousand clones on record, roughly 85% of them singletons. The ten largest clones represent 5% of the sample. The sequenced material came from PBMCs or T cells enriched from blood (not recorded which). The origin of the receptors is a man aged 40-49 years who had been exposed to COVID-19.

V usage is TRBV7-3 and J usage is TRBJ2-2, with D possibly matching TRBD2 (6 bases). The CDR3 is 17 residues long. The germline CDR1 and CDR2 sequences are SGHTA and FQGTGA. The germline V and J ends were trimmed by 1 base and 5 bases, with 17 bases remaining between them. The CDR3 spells CASSLNPPGEGTGELFF. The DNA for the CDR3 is TGTGCCAGCAGCTTAAACCCCCCGGGAGAGGGGACCGGGGAGCTGTTTTTT.

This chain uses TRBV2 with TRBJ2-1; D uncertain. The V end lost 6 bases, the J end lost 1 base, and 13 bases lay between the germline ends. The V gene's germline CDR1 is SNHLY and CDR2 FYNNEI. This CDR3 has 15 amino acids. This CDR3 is CASRWRHGSYNEQFF. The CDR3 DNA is TGTGCCAGCAGGTGGCGACATGGGTCCTACAATGAGCAGTTCTTC.

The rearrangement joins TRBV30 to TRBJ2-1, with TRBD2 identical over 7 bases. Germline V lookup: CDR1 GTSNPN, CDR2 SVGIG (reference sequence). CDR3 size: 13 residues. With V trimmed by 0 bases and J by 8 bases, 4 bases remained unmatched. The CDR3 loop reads CAWSVHGRYEQFF. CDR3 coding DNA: TGTGCCTGGAGTGTACACGGGAGGTATGAGCAGTTCTTC.

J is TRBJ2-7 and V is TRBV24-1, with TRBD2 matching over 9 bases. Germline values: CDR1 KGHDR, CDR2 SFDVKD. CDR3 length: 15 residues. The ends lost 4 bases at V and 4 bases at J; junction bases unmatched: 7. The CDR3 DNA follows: TGTGCCACCAGTGACTCTAGCGGGAACTCTTACGAGCAGTACTTC. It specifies CATSDSSGNSYEQYF.

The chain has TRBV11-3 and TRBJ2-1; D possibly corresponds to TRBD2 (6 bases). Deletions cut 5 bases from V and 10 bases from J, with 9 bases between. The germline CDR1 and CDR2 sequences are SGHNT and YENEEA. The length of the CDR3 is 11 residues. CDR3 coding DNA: TGTGCCAGCAGCAGGGAGGTAGAGCAGTTCTTC. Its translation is CASSREVEQFF.

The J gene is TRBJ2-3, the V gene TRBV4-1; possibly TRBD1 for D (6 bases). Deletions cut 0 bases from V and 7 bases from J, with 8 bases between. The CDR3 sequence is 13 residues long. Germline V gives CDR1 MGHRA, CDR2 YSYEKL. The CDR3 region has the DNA TGCGCCAGCAGCCAAGAACAGGGTTATACGCAGTATTTT. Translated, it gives CASSQEQGYTQYF.

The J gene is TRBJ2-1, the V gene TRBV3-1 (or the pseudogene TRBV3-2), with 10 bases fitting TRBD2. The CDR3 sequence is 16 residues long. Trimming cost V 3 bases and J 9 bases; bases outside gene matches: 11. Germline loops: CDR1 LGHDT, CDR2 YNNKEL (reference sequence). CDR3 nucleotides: TGTGCCAGCAGCCATGAGGCTAGCGGGAGAGGGGGTGAGCAGTTCTTC. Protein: CASSHEASGRGGEQFF.

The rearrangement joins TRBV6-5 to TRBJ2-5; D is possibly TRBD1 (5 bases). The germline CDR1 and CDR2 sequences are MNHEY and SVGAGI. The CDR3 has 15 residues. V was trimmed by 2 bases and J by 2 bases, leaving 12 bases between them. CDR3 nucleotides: TGTGCCAGCAGTTACGATTCGGCAGGGCAAGAGACCCAGTACTTC. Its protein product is CASSYDSAGQETQYF.

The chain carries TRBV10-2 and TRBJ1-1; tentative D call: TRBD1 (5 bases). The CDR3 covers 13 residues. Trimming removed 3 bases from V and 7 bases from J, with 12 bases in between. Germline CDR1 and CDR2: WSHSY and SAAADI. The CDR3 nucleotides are TGCGCCAGCAGTGAACAATGGACACTTGAAGCTTTCTTT. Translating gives CASSEQWTLEAFF.

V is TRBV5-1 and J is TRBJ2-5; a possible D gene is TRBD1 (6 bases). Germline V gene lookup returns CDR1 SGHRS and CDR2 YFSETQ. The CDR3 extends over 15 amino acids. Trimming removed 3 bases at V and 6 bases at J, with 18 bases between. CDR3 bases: TGCGCCAGCAGCTCACAGACCCAGGGGCCGAAGACCCAGTACTTC. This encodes CASSSQTQGPKTQYF.

CDR3 in amino acids: CASSEGTSWSSEQFF. The CDR3 coding sequence is TGTGCCAGCAGTGAGGGAACTAGTTGGTCGAGCGAGCAGTTCTTC. The J gene is TRBJ2-1, the V gene TRBV2, with D possibly TRBD2 on 5 matching bases. This CDR3 region has 15 residues. V gave up 3 bases and J gave up 10 bases, with 19 bases separating them. From germline, CDR1 is SNHLY and CDR2 FYNNEI.

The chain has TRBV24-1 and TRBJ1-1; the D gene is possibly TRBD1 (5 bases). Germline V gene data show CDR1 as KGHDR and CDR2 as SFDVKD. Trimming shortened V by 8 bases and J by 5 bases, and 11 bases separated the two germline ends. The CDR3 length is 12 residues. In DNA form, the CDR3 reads TGTGCCACCAAGGGGCCGCTTACTGAAGCTTTCTTT. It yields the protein CATKGPLTEAFF.

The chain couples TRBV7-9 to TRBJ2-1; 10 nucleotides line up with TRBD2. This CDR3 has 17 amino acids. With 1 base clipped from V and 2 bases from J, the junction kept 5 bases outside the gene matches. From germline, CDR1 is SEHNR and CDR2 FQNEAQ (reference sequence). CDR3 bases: TGTGCCAGCAGCTTAGGAGGACTAGCGGAGGCCTACAATGAGCAGTTCTTC. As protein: CASSLGGLAEAYNEQFF.

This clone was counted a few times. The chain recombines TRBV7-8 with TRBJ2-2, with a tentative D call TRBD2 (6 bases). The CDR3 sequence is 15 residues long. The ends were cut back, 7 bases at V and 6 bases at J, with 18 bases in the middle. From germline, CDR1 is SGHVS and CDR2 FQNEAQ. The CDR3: CASTSIGGQAGELFF. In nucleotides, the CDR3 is TGTGCCAGCACCTCGATCGGAGGGCAGGCCGGGGAGCTGTTTTTT.

The CDR3 sequence: CASSPLTSSNYNEQFF. Here the CDR3 DNA reads TGTGCCAGCAGCCCCTTAACTAGCTCTAATTACAATGAGCAGTTCTTC. The chain links TRBV14 to TRBJ2-1; D perhaps matches TRBD2 (6 bases). V was cut by 4 bases and J by 4 bases, with 17 bases left in between. The CDR3 consists of 16 residues. Germline CDR1 is SGHDN and CDR2 is FVKESK.

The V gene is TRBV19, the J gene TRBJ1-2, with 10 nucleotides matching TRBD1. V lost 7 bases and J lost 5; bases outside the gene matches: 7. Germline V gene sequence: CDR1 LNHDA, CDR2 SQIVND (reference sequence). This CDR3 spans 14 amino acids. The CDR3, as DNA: TGTGCCAGTAAGACAGGGGGCGTCGGGTATGGCTACACCTTC. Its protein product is CASKTGGVGYGYTF. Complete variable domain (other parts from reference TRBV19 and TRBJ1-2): DGGITQSPKYLFRKEGQNVTLSCEQNLNHDAMYWYRQDPGQGLRLIYYSQIVNDFQKGDIAEGYSVSREKKESFPLTVTSAQKNPTAFYLCASKTGGVGYGYTFGSGTRLTVV.

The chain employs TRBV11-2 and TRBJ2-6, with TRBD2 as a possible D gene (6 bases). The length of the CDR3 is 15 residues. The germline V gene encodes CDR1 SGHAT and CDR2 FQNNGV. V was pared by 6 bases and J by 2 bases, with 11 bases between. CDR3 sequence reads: CASREPGAGANVLTF. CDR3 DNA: TGTGCCAGCAGGGAACCGGGGGCTGGGGCCAACGTCCTGACTTTC.

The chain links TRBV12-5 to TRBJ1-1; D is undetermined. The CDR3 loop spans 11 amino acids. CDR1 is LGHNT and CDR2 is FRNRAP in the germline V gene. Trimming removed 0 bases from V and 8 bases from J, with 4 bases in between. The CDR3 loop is CASGLVREAFF. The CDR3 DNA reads TGTGCTAGTGGTTTGGTACGGGAAGCTTTCTTT.